This is a list of T cell receptor beta chains from one sample in a study of T cell clonotyping in hematopoietic cell transplantation. Sequenced by immunoSEQ multiplex PCR; TCRdb stores in-frame clones only, minus some. The sample lists about 10,000 clones; roughly 71% were seen once. The material sequenced was PBMCs, taken 30 days after allogeneic stem cell transplant. Source of these receptors: a female patient between 35 and 55 years old who had an allogeneic stem cell transplant from a related donor, so T cells may come from the graft donor. Some clones in this sample may be carry-over from other donors' samples. Each CDR3 is given with its conserved first and last residue. D genes are given only for firm matches. Clone size is not always given. Where it is, it says once, few, many or a class for expanded clones.

>few|TRBJ2-2|TRBV7-7|-
TGTGCCAGCAGCTTGGTTCAAAACACCGGGGAGCTGTTTTTT
CASSLVQNTGELFF
>-|TRBJ2-3|TRBV10-2|TRBD2
TGCGCCAGCAGTGAGGGGAGCGGGAGGCCTCAAGGGGCAGATACGCAGTATTTT
CASSEGSGRPQGADTQYF
>-|TRBJ2-7|TRBV7-3|TRBD2
TGTGCCAGCAGGTACCCCGGGGTAGCGGGATCCTACGAGCAGTACTTC
CASRYPGVAGSYEQYF
>-|TRBJ2-2|TRBV9|-
TGTGCCAGCAGCGTAGGGAGGGGTTGGGACACCGGGGAGCTGTTTTTT
CASSVGRGWDTGELFF
>-|TRBJ1-4|TRBV2|-
TGTGCCAGCAGGGAAGTAGGACAGCCTGAAAAACTGTTTTTT
CASREVGQPEKLFF
>-|TRBJ1-4|TRBV5-5|TRBD1
TGTGCCAGCAGCGGGGGGACAGGAGGGGAAAAACTGTTTTTT
CASSGGTGGEKLFF
>once|TRBJ1-1|TRBV11-2|TRBD1
TGTGCCAGCCTGAAAACAGGGGGCACTGAAGCTTTCTTT
CASLKTGGTEAFF
>medium-sized|TRBJ2-2|TRBV19|-
TGTGCCAGTAGATACATACCCGGGGAGCTGTTTTTT
CASRYIPGELFF
>few|TRBJ1-2|TRBV6-5|-
TGTGCCAGCAGTTACAGTCGGTCTAACTATGGCTACACCTTC
CASSYSRSNYGYTF
>-|TRBJ1-5|TRBV6-6|TRBD1
TGTGCCAGCAGAAGATACCGGGACAGTGATCAGCCCCAGCATTTT
CASRRYRDSDQPQHF
>-|TRBJ1-1|TRBV5-1|-
TGCGCCAGCAGCTTGGCCGGCAGTTTGAACACTGAAGCTTTCTTT
CASSLAGSLNTEAFF
>-|TRBJ2-3|TRBV13|TRBD2
TGTGCCAGCAGCTCAGGACTAGCCTCCGATACGCAGTATTTT
CASSSGLASDTQYF
>-|TRBJ2-5|TRBV19|TRBD2
TGTGCCAGTAGTAGGACTAGCGCGTACCAAGAGACCCAGTACTTC
CASSRTSAYQETQYF
>-|TRBJ2-1|TRBV11-3|TRBD2
TGTGCCAGCAGCCGTAGCCTCCGGGCTAGCGGGAGAGGCGATGAGCAGTTCTTC
CASSRSLRASGRGDEQFF
>once|TRBJ2-1|TRBV7-9|TRBD2
TGTGCCAGCAGCTTAGTCCTAGCGGCCAATGAGCAGTTCTTC
CASSLVLAANEQFF
>-|TRBJ2-7|TRBV7-8|-
TGTGCCAGCAGCTCTCCCCGGGACACGGACGAGCAGTACTTC
CASSSPRDTDEQYF
>-|TRBJ2-1|TRBV14|TRBD2
TGTGCCAGCAGCCCATGGACTAGCGGGGGACCCTACAATGAGCAGTTCTTC
CASSPWTSGGPYNEQFF